The T cell receptor (beta chain) described here comes from a study of blood T cell repertoires in COVID-19 (dated by TCRdb to the early 2020s). In terms of the full investigation: Collaborator samples came from the United States, Italy and Spain and covered acute and convalescent phases of COVID-19. Sample metadata almost always included a de-identified subject ID, COVID-19 status, age in years and sex. Where available, HLA class I and class II types were taken from metadata supplied by the sample provider and were not determined by assay-based typing. The samples were drawn from the first 160 participants of the ongoing ImmuneRACE study and from 1,254 subjects provided by 6 global collaborators. The repertoires were made available in a free public database intended to serve as a resource for research on the immune response to SARS-CoV-2. The material from the prospective study consisted of cDNA or gDNA derived from T cells, B-cell-depleted T cells, or PBMCs. Deeply sampled blood TCRbeta repertoires from subjects exposed to, actively infected with, or recovered from COVID-19 were included in the dataset.

With respect to this clone: It has no known antigen specificity. No clone much larger than this one lies a single base away; base qualities are absent.

TCRbeta CDR3 regions were amplified from genomic DNA by means of the immunoSEQ Assay, a bias-controlled multiplex PCR. Turning to the authors' computational methods: Within the assay, amplification of reference gene primers was used to estimate how many nucleated cells each sample contained. To quantify the absolute abundance of each unique TCRbeta CDR3 rearrangement, sequence reads were collapsed and filtered. For each sample, productive Simpson clonality was calculated by taking the square root of Simpson's diversity index across productive rearrangements. The clones in this table, taken by TCRdb from immuneACCESS, are in-frame only. Not every clone is retained; where verified, under half of the shortfall comes from an unresolved V gene, and the cause of the rest is unknown. V and J calls and clone size are given by that table; D and trimming were obtained from the DNA. For this sample there are 250,000 to 350,000 clones; approximately 85% appear just once. The ten largest clones take up about 0.9% of the sample.

Trimming leaves V shorter by 3 bases and J shorter by 1 base, with the junction holding 2 bases beyond the gene matches. The germline V gene yields SGHRS for CDR1 and YFSETQ for CDR2. From the cysteine up to the phenylalanine, the CDR3 has a length of 14 residues. The kept DNA is CDR3 alone, 42 bases in frame from the first base. One collaborating source in Seattle enrolled patients while the patients were actively infected and followed the patients over time throughout the course of disease. Whole blood was collected in K2EDTA tubes by collaborating institutions according to the institutions' own protocols. For TCRbeta analysis, collaborator samples were shipped as frozen whole blood, as isolated PBMCs, or as DNA extracted from either sample type. Findings and caveats that apply to the study as a whole: The quantity of clinical and demographic metadata differed by source and by participant and was supplied without curation.

The sequencing sample was made of peripheral blood. This receptor chain uses TRBV5-1 and TRBJ1-1, with 8 bases matching TRBD1. The receptor's source is a human donor with COVID-19, enrolled during active disease. The donor label of this sample is uncertain. The CDR3 protein sequence reads: CASSSGTGNTEAFF. At the DNA level, the sequence is TGCGCCAGCAGCTCGGGGACAGGGAACACTGAAGCTTTCTTT.